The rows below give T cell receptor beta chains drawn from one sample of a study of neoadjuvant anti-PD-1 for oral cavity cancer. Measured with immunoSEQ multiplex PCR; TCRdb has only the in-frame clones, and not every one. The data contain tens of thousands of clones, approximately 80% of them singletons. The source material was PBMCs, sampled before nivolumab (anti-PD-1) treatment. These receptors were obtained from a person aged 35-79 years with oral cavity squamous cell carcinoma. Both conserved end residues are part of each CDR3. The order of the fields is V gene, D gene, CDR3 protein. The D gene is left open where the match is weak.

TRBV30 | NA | CAWLFPGAPGNTIYF
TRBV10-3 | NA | CAISTDGFTEAFF
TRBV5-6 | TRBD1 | CASSFGTEEEKLFF
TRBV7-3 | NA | CASSSGPGNEQFF
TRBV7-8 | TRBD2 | CASSLGAGGNEQFF
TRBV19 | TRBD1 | CASSTSGGPAGTEAFF
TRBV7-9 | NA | CASSPLGVLPEAFF
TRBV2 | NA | CASSLQETGTEAFF
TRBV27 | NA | CASSPRFLSREQYF
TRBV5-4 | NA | CASSFVSKPLHF